The present entry profiles one T cell receptor beta chain with its context. Its antigen is undetermined. This sample is part of a study of vaccination and CD4 T cells after COVID-19. The Oncomine TCR Beta short-read assay sequenced DNA from cultured CD4+ T cells. TCRdb re-called the PCR reads through MiXCR, storing one row per CDR3 protein. This table holds over 15,000 distinct CDR3 sequences, around 38% found once. V trimming: 6 bases; J trimming: 1 base; junction bases outside the gene matches: 2. The germline CDR1 and CDR2 sequences are MNHNS and SASEGT. This CDR3 is 13 amino acids long. The treatment is: 10-day PBMC culture with coronavirus spike peptide pools or control peptides (ViraFEST assay). Half the medium was exchanged for fresh IL-2 medium on days 3 and 7.

This sequence originates from a human donor with COVID-19. The sample consisted of cultured CD4+ T cells from blood. This rearrangement joins TRBV6-1 to TRBJ1-1; TRBD1 matches at 7 bases. The CDR3 sequence is CASRQGKNTEAFF. The DNA for the CDR3 is TGTGCCAGCAGACAGGGGAAGAACACTGAAGCTTTCTTT.